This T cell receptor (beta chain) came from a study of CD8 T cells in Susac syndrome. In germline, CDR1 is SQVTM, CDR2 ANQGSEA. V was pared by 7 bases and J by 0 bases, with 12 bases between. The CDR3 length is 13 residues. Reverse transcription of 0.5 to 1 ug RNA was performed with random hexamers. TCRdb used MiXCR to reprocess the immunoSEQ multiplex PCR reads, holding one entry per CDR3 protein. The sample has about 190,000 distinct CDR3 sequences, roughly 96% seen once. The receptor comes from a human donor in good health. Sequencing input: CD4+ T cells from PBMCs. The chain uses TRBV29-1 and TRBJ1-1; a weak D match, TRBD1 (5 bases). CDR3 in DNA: TGCAGCGCCCAGACAGACCTGAACACTGAAGCTTTCTTT. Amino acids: CSAQTDLNTEAFF.